This note documents a single TCR beta chain sequence. Using immunoSEQ multiplex PCR, the repertoire was profiled, and TCRdb retains in-frame clones only, with some absent. This table holds about 150,000 clones, roughly 88% found once. The entry originates in a study of T cell responses to AZD1222 COVID-19 vaccine. The germline V gene has CDR1 GTSNPN and CDR2 SVGIG (reference sequence). There are 12 residues in the CDR3. With 1 base removed from V and 8 bases from J, the gap between germline ends came to 12 bases. Second doses at about 4 or about 12 weeks were pooled. The sequence came from an adult who received the AZD1222 COVID-19 vaccine. The chain uses TRBV30 and TRBJ2-7; no clear D gene. The sequences come from peripheral blood, collected 28 days after the second AZD1222 dose. The DNA for the CDR3 is TGTGCCTGGAGTGCCCCAGTGTCCAAGCAGTACTTC. Its translation: CAWSAPVSKQYF.